These T cell receptor beta chains were read from a single sample in a study of cytomegalovirus exposure and HLA in healthy donors. The assay was immunoSEQ multiplex PCR, and TCRdb's table has in-frame clones only and misses some. The sample holds approximately 70,000 clones, roughly two thirds seen once. Specimen: PBMCs. The receptors come from a man in his forties in good health and CMV-seropositive. CDR3s include the opening cysteine and the closing phenylalanine or tryptophan. Each record gives: clone size, D gene, V gene, J gene, CDR3 DNA, CDR3 protein. The D gene is left open where the match is weak. Size tells how often a clone was seen (once, few, many) or the class of an expanded clone, and some rows leave it out.

>NA|TRBD1|TRBV5-1|TRBJ1-2
TGCGCCAGCAGCTGGGGACAGGACTCCTTCGGTGGCTACACCTTC
CASSWGQDSFGGYTF
>NA|TRBD2|TRBV4-3|TRBJ2-3
TGCGCCAGCAGCCAAGATAGGGGAGGGGCTCGCACAGATACGCAGTATTTT
CASSQDRGGARTDTQYF
>once|NA|TRBV9|TRBJ1-2
TGTGCCAGCAGCTCAACCGACAGCCGCTATGGCTACACCTTC
CASSSTDSRYGYTF
>once|NA|TRBV19|TRBJ2-5
TGTGCCAGTAACCCGGGGACTGCCTCCCCTCAAGAGACCCAGTACTTC
CASNPGTASPQETQYF
>NA|TRBD1|TRBV11-2|TRBJ1-5
TGTGCCAGCAGCTCACAGGGGGGACCCGGTCAGCCCCAGCATTTT
CASSSQGGPGQPQHF
>once|NA|TRBV5-1|TRBJ1-2
TGCGCCAGCAGCTGGGGTGACAGAACTGGGGATGGCTACACCTTC
CASSWGDRTGDGYTF
>NA|TRBD2|TRBV5-4|TRBJ2-2
TGTGCCAGCAGCTTGGCCGGGGGGGGCCACACCGGGGAGCTGTTTTTT
CASSLAGGGHTGELFF
>NA|NA|TRBV18|TRBJ1-4
TGTGCCAGCACCGGACAGAGGAATGAAAAACTGTTTTTT
CASTGQRNEKLFF
>few|TRBD1|TRBV30|TRBJ2-5
TGTGCCTGGAGTGTACGCAGGGGGGAGACCCAGTACTTC
CAWSVRRGETQYF
>NA|TRBD1|TRBV7-9|TRBJ1-1
TGTGCCAGCAGCTTAGCTGGGACAGAGGAAGCTTTCTTT
CASSLAGTEEAFF
>NA|NA|TRBV19|TRBJ1-5
TGTGCCAGTAGTGTCGGGGTCGAAGGCAATCAGCCCCAGCATTTT
CASSVGVEGNQPQHF
>NA|NA|TRBV5-5|TRBJ1-1
TGTGCCAGCAGCCTTACAGGGAAAACTGAAGCTTTCTTT
CASSLTGKTEAFF
>few|TRBD2|TRBV5-8|TRBJ2-1
TGTGCCAGCAGCCAGACTAGCGGAAAAGAGCAGTTCTTC
CASSQTSGKEQFF
>NA|TRBD2|TRBV9|TRBJ2-7
TGTGCCAGCAGCGTTTTAGCGGGACCTACCTACGAGCAGTACTTC
CASSVLAGPTYEQYF
>few|TRBD2|TRBV5-4|TRBJ2-5
TGTGCCAGCAGCTTGGCGGCTAGCGGGGCCTTGAAGACCCAGTACTTC
CASSLAASGALKTQYF
>NA|TRBD2|TRBV7-6|TRBJ2-5
TGTGCCAGCAGCGAAAGGTGGGGGGGTACCGAAGAGACCCAGTACTTC
CASSERWGGTEETQYF
>NA|TRBD1|TRBV4-2|TRBJ1-4
TGTGCCAGCAGCCAAGGATGGGACAGGGGGCTATCTAATGAAAAACTGTTTTTT
CASSQGWDRGLSNEKLFF